This is a list of T cell receptor beta chains from one sample in a study of T-cell reconstitution after alpha-beta-depleted transplantation in children. TCRdb re-called the PCR reads through MiXCR, storing one row per CDR3 protein. The table has around 100,000 distinct CDR3 sequences, approximately 8% seen once; the top ten hold roughly 15%. This specimen consisted of PBMCs, obtained before TCRalphabeta/CD19-depleted stem cell transplant. Receptors were obtained from a boy younger than 10 with acute lymphoblastic leukemia, due to receive a stem cell transplant. The CDR3 runs from the conserved cysteine through the conserved F or W. D genes are given only for firm matches. Clone size is shown for a subset of rows, as once, few, many or a class of expanded clone.

>TRBV6-2/TRBV6-3|TRBJ2-1|16|few|TRBD2
CASSLRGLAGLNEQFF
TGTGCCAGCAGCCTCAGGGGACTAGCGGGACTCAATGAGCAGTTCTTC
>TRBV7-8|TRBJ1-6|17|-|TRBD1
CASSLVSGGRDNLPLHF
TGTGCCAGCAGCTTAGTTTCAGGGGGTCGGGATAATTTACCCCTCCACTTT
>TRBV11-2|TRBJ2-3|16|-|TRBD2
CASSRLNSGSTDTQYF
TGTGCCAGCAGCCGTCTTAATAGCGGGAGCACAGATACGCAGTATTTT
>TRBV9|TRBJ2-5|11|many|-
CASSAQETQYF
TGTGCCAGCAGCGCTCAAGAGACCCAGTACTTC
>TRBV2|TRBJ1-5|15|-|-
CASSGGTKSNQPQHF
TGTGCCAGCAGTGGGGGGACAAAGAGCAATCAGCCCCAGCATTTT
>TRBV4-1|TRBJ2-2|16|-|-
CASSRPRGENTGELFF
TGCGCCAGCAGCCGCCCCAGGGGGGAGAACACCGGGGAGCTGTTTTTT
>TRBV9|TRBJ1-1|13|many|-
CASSPDSLTEAFF
TGTGCCAGCAGCCCGGACAGTTTGACTGAAGCTTTCTTT
>TRBV12-3/TRBV12-4|TRBJ1-1|15|-|TRBD1
CASSFGDRGFTEAFF
TGTGCCAGCAGTTTCGGGGACAGGGGGTTCACTGAAGCTTTCTTT
>TRBV7-9|TRBJ2-5|16|few|TRBD1
CASSPSGQGARETQYF
TGTGCCAGCAGCCCATCGGGACAGGGGGCCCGCGAGACCCAGTACTTC
>TRBV4-2|TRBJ2-3|19|many|TRBD2
CASSQPGTSGTASTDTQYF
TGTGCCAGCAGTCAACCTGGGACTAGCGGGACTGCTAGCACAGATACGCAGTATTTT
>TRBV28|TRBJ1-4|15|few|TRBD1
CASSSGTGHVNKLFF
TGTGCCAGCAGTTCCGGGACAGGGCACGTGAATAAACTGTTTTTT
>TRBV5-6|TRBJ1-4|15|many|-
CASSFVGQGHEKLFF
TGTGCCAGCAGCTTCGTCGGGCAGGGGCATGAAAAACTGTTTTTT
>TRBV9|TRBJ2-2|13|few|-
CASSPRITGELFF
TGTGCCAGCAGCCCACGTATCACCGGGGAGCTGTTTTTT
>TRBV2|TRBJ2-2|15|-|-
CASSVERAPVGELFF
TGTGCCAGCAGTGTCGAGAGGGCTCCCGTCGGGGAGCTGTTTTTT
>TRBV9|TRBJ2-1|15|many|-
CASSVGGGSYNEQFF
TGTGCCAGCAGCGTAGGAGGGGGCTCCTACAATGAGCAGTTCTTC
>TRBV24-1|TRBJ2-3|13|many|TRBD2
CATSDTTSGGRYF
TGTGCCACCAGTGACACCACTAGCGGGGGGAGATATTTT
>TRBV7-2|TRBJ1-3|15|-|-
CASSPTQVTGNTIYF
TGTGCCAGCAGCCCCACGCAGGTCACTGGAAACACCATATATTTT
>TRBV11-2|TRBJ1-5|14|many|-
CASSLEQGNQPQHF
TGTGCCAGCAGCTTAGAGCAGGGGAATCAGCCCCAGCATTTT
>TRBV20-1|TRBJ1-1|16|many|TRBD1
CSASGGPQVDHTEAFF
TGCAGTGCCTCAGGGGGCCCACAGGTGGATCACACTGAAGCTTTCTTT
>TRBV12-3/TRBV12-4|TRBJ2-4|13|-|-
CASSPRLGDIQYF
TGTGCCAGCAGTCCCCGATTGGGTGACATTCAGTACTTC
>TRBV7-2|TRBJ2-7|17|many|-
CASSWVEVRGAAYEQYF
TGTGCCAGCAGCTGGGTTGAGGTTAGGGGGGCCGCCTACGAGCAGTACTTC
>TRBV7-6|TRBJ1-1|15|-|-
CASSSSLTVNTEAFF
TGTGCCAGCAGCTCCTCTCTGACAGTGAACACTGAAGCTTTCTTT
>TRBV19|TRBJ2-5|13|few|-
CASSWRWGETQYF
TGTGCCAGTAGTTGGCGGTGGGGAGAGACCCAGTACTTC
>TRBV5-6|TRBJ1-5|14|many|-
CASSLGLENQPQHF
TGTGCCAGCAGCTTGGGACTGGAGAATCAGCCCCAGCATTTT
>TRBV7-3|TRBJ2-5|15|many|-
CASSLNDGLGETQYF
TGTGCCAGCAGCTTGAACGATGGCCTAGGGGAGACCCAGTACTTC
>TRBV24-1|TRBJ2-3|15|-|TRBD2
CASAPGGGSTDTQYF
TGTGCCAGCGCCCCCGGCGGGGGGAGCACAGATACGCAGTATTTT
>TRBV7-2|TRBJ1-6|17|many|TRBD1
CASTPGTGGFGGSPLHF
TGTGCCAGCACCCCTGGGACAGGGGGCTTCGGTGGTTCACCCCTCCACTTT
>TRBV20-1|TRBJ2-1|13|many|TRBD1
CSALGQGGNEQFF
TGCAGTGCCCTCGGACAGGGGGGCAATGAGCAGTTCTTC
>TRBV5-6|TRBJ1-1|12|few|-
CASSRPGTEAFF
TGTGCCAGCAGCAGGCCCGGGACGGAAGCTTTCTTT
>TRBV7-2|TRBJ1-6|16|-|-
CASSLAGAVDNSPLHF
TGTGCCAGCAGCTTAGCGGGGGCAGTAGATAATTCACCCCTCCACTTT
>TRBV12-3/TRBV12-4|TRBJ1-1|14|few|-
CASSFGNFGTEAFF
TGTGCCAGCAGTTTCGGGAATTTCGGCACTGAAGCTTTCTTT
>TRBV4-1|TRBJ2-2|14|few|-
CASRQVSNTGELFF
TGCGCCAGCAGACAGGTCTCGAACACCGGGGAGCTGTTTTTT
>TRBV27|TRBJ2-2|13|many|-
CASRGLDTGELFF
TGTGCCAGCAGAGGGCTCGACACCGGGGAGCTGTTTTTT
>TRBV12-5|TRBJ1-6|14|-|-
CASGLTAGGSPLHF
TGTGCTAGTGGCTTGACGGCGGGGGGTTCACCCCTCCACTTT
>TRBV6-2/TRBV6-3|TRBJ1-1|15|few|TRBD1
CASSYEQGPPTEAFF
TGTGCCAGCAGTTACGAACAGGGGCCGCCCACTGAAGCTTTCTTT
>TRBV5-5|TRBJ1-2|14|few|-
CASSPGSSNYGYTF
TGTGCCAGCAGCCCCGGATCCTCTAACTATGGCTACACCTTC
>TRBV7-2|TRBJ2-3|12|few|-
CASSPFKAPQYF
TGTGCCAGCAGCCCATTCAAGGCGCCGCAGTATTTT
>TRBV20-1|TRBJ1-6|15|-|TRBD1
CSAREKVGGSSPLHF
TGCAGTGCTAGAGAAAAGGTAGGGGGCAGTTCACCCCTCCACTTT
>TRBV20-1|TRBJ2-1|13|-|-
CSATEDSYNEQFF
TGCAGTGCTACCGAAGACAGTTACAATGAGCAGTTCTTC